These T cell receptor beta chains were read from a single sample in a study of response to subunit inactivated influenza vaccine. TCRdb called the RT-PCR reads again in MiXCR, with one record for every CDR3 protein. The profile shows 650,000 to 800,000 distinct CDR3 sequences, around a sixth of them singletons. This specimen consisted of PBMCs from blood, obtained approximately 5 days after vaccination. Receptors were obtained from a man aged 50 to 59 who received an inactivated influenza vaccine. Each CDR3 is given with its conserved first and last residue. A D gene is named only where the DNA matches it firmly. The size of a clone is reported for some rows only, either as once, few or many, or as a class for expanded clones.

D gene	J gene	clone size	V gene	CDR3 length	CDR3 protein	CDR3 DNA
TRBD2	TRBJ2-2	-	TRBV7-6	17	CASSSIAGGPHTGELFF	TGTGCCAGCAGCTCTATAGCGGGAGGGCCTCACACCGGGGAGCTGTTTTTT
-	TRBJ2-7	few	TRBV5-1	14	CASSPGTNSYEQYF	TGCGCCAGCAGCCCAGGGACCAACTCCTACGAGCAGTACTTC
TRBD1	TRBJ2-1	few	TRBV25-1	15	CASSDRTGFSNEQFF	TGTGCCAGCAGTGATAGGACAGGGTTTTCCAATGAGCAGTTCTTC
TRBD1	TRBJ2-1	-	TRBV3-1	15	CASSKTGGAYNEQFF	TGTGCCAGCAGCAAGACAGGGGGCGCCTACAATGAGCAGTTCTTC
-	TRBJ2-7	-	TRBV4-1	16	CASSQVFGQLSYEQYF	TGCGCCAGCAGCCAAGTATTTGGACAGCTTAGCTACGAGCAGTACTTC
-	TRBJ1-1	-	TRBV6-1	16	CASSSIDPAGNTEAFF	TGTGCCAGCAGCTCTATTGATCCAGCGGGGAACACTGAAGCTTTCTTT
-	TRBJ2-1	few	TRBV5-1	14	CASSLSLAWAEQFF	TGCGCCAGCAGCTTGTCCCTGGCCTGGGCTGAGCAGTTCTTC
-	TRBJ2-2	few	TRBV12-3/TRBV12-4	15	CASSSRTSGTGELFF	TGTGCCAGCAGTTCTAGAACTTCGGGCACCGGGGAGCTGTTTTTT
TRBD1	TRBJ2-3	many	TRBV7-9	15	CASSSRQGATDTQYF	TGTGCCAGCAGCTCTAGACAGGGGGCAACAGATACGCAGTATTTT
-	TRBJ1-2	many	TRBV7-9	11	CASSEGDGYTF	TGTGCCAGCAGCGAGGGGGATGGCTACACCTTC
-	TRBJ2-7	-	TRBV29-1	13	CSGEIADSYEQYF	TGCAGCGGCGAAATAGCGGACTCCTACGAGCAGTACTTC
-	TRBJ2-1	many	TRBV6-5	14	CASSYSDNYNEQFF	TGTGCCAGCAGTTACTCGGACAACTACAATGAGCAGTTCTTC
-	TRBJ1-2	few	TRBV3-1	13	CASSQAREGGYTF	TGTGCCAGCAGCCAGGCACGAGAGGGAGGCTACACCTTC
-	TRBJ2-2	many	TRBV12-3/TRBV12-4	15	CASSFKINGPGELFF	TGTGCCAGCAGTTTCAAAATAAATGGACCCGGGGAGCTGTTTTTT
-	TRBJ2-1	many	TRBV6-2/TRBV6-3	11	CASSRQNEQFF	TGTGCCAGCAGCAGGCAGAATGAGCAGTTCTTC
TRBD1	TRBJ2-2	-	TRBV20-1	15	CSAFRQGADTGELFF	TGCAGTGCTTTCCGACAGGGGGCGGACACCGGGGAGCTGTTTTTT
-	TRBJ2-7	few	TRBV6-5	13	CASSYDPGYEQYF	TGTGCCAGCAGCTACGACCCAGGCTACGAGCAGTACTTC